Listed below are T cell receptor beta chains from one sample, sequenced in a study of graft-versus-host responses after intestinal transplantation. The antigens for these receptors are not known. Only in-frame clones appear in the TCRdb table, and some are missing; sequencing was by immunoSEQ multiplex PCR. The table shows 150,000 or so clones, with around 90% occurring only once. This specimen was unstimulated CD4+ T cells sorted from spleen or lymph node cells, taken before intestinal transplant. The receptors were sampled from a human donor who received an intestinal transplant. The CDR3 runs from the conserved cysteine through the conserved F or W. The order of the fields is D gene, V gene, J gene, clone size, CDR3 DNA, CDR3 protein. D genes are given only for firm matches. Not all rows give a size; the values are once, few, many and, for expanded clones, a class.

d_call: TRBD1; v_call: TRBV7-7; j_call: TRBJ2-7; clone_size: .; cdr3_nt: TGTGCCAGCAGCTGGGGACAGCCACATGTGTACTTC; cdr3_aa: CASSWGQPHVYF
d_call: .; v_call: TRBV28; j_call: TRBJ2-3; clone_size: .; cdr3_nt: TGTGCCAGCAGTTTAATCGGGGATACGCAGTATTTT; cdr3_aa: CASSLIGDTQYF
d_call: TRBD1; v_call: TRBV6-1; j_call: TRBJ2-7; clone_size: few; cdr3_nt: TGTGCCAGCAGTGTCCGGGACAGAACCTACGAGCAGTACTTC; cdr3_aa: CASSVRDRTYEQYF
d_call: .; v_call: TRBV27; j_call: TRBJ2-4; clone_size: .; cdr3_nt: TGTGCCAGCAGCCTTGGGACTCGGGAAGGGAAAAACATTCAGTACTTC; cdr3_aa: CASSLGTREGKNIQYF
d_call: .; v_call: TRBV30; j_call: TRBJ1-2; clone_size: .; cdr3_nt: TGTGCCTGGAGCGGAACGTGGTCTCTCTATGGCTACACCTTC; cdr3_aa: CAWSGTWSLYGYTF
d_call: TRBD2; v_call: TRBV4-2; j_call: TRBJ2-7; clone_size: .; cdr3_nt: TGTGCCAGCAGCCAAGAAGCGGGAGGGCCATTCGAGCAGTACTTC; cdr3_aa: CASSQEAGGPFEQYF
d_call: TRBD1; v_call: TRBV28; j_call: TRBJ2-7; clone_size: once; cdr3_nt: TGTGCCAGCAGTCAACAGGGGCGGGAGCAGTACTTC; cdr3_aa: CASSQQGREQYF
d_call: TRBD1; v_call: TRBV10-3; j_call: TRBJ2-5; clone_size: .; cdr3_nt: TGTGCCATCAGTGAGGGGACAGGGAGGCAAGGGTACCAAGAGACCCAGTACTTC; cdr3_aa: CAISEGTGRQGYQETQYF
d_call: TRBD1; v_call: TRBV6-5; j_call: TRBJ2-7; clone_size: .; cdr3_nt: TGTGCCAGCGGGACAGGACTCACCTACGAGCAGTACTTC; cdr3_aa: CASGTGLTYEQYF
d_call: .; v_call: TRBV28; j_call: TRBJ2-7; clone_size: .; cdr3_nt: TGTGCCAGCAGTTGGGACACGTTCTCCTACGAGCAGTACTTC; cdr3_aa: CASSWDTFSYEQYF
d_call: .; v_call: TRBV10-3; j_call: TRBJ2-1; clone_size: once; cdr3_nt: TGTGCCATCAGTGAGTCCTTACAAGGGCAGTTCTTC; cdr3_aa: CAISESLQGQFF
d_call: .; v_call: TRBV18; j_call: TRBJ2-7; clone_size: .; cdr3_nt: TGTGCCAGCTCCCCGTCGGGATCGGCGGGCGAGCAGTACTTC; cdr3_aa: CASSPSGSAGEQYF
d_call: TRBD2; v_call: TRBV11-1; j_call: TRBJ2-2; clone_size: .; cdr3_nt: TGTGCCAGCACCCGACTAGCGGGAGTTTCCGGGACCGGGGAGCTGTTTTTT; cdr3_aa: CASTRLAGVSGTGELFF
d_call: .; v_call: TRBV28; j_call: TRBJ1-1; clone_size: .; cdr3_nt: TGTGCCAGCAGTTTAACGACTGAAGCTTTCTTT; cdr3_aa: CASSLTTEAFF
d_call: .; v_call: TRBV19; j_call: TRBJ1-5; clone_size: once; cdr3_nt: TGTGCCAGTAGTAAGAGGGAAGGGAGAGGCAATCAGCCCCAGCATTTT; cdr3_aa: CASSKREGRGNQPQHF
d_call: TRBD2; v_call: TRBV9; j_call: TRBJ2-5; clone_size: .; cdr3_nt: TGTGCCAGCAGCGTAGGATGGGGACTAGGGTGGGGAGAGACCCAGTACTTC; cdr3_aa: CASSVGWGLGWGETQYF
d_call: .; v_call: TRBV28; j_call: TRBJ2-5; clone_size: .; cdr3_nt: TGTGCCAGCAGTCACCGAAAGCTAGCGCACCAAGAGACCCAGTACTTC; cdr3_aa: CASSHRKLAHQETQYF
d_call: TRBD1; v_call: TRBV30; j_call: TRBJ1-2; clone_size: once; cdr3_nt: TGTGCCTTGGCACAGGGGGGCTATGGCTACACCTTC; cdr3_aa: CALAQGGYGYTF
d_call: TRBD2; v_call: TRBV6-1; j_call: TRBJ2-3; clone_size: .; cdr3_nt: TGTGCCAGCAGGGGACTAGCGGCCACAGATACGCAGTATTTT; cdr3_aa: CASRGLAATDTQYF
d_call: .; v_call: TRBV6-6; j_call: TRBJ2-7; clone_size: few; cdr3_nt: TGTGCCAGCAGTTACTGGGGCGGTTTTTCCTACGAGCAGTACTTC; cdr3_aa: CASSYWGGFSYEQYF
d_call: .; v_call: TRBV4-2; j_call: TRBJ2-1; clone_size: .; cdr3_nt: TGTGCCAGCAGCCAAGACCCAGCTAGCGGACAGGGGTTCTTC; cdr3_aa: CASSQDPASGQGFF
d_call: TRBD2; v_call: TRBV7-9; j_call: TRBJ2-1; clone_size: .; cdr3_nt: TGTGCCAGCAGCTTAGCGGGACTAGCGGGATTCAATGAGCAGTTCTTC; cdr3_aa: CASSLAGLAGFNEQFF
d_call: .; v_call: TRBV11-3; j_call: TRBJ1-2; clone_size: few; cdr3_nt: TGTGCCAGCAGCTTACAACGGGGGGGACGGTGTATTGGAAATGGCTACACCTTC; cdr3_aa: CASSLQRGGRCIGNGYTF
d_call: .; v_call: TRBV18; j_call: TRBJ1-6; clone_size: .; cdr3_nt: TGTGCCAGCTCACCAGGAGGTCCCCTCCACTTT; cdr3_aa: CASSPGGPLHF
d_call: TRBD2; v_call: TRBV7-3; j_call: TRBJ2-1; clone_size: .; cdr3_nt: TGTGCCAGCAGCTCCCCGGAACTAGCGGGAGCCAGCTCCTACAATGAGCAGTTCTTC; cdr3_aa: CASSSPELAGASSYNEQFF
d_call: .; v_call: TRBV25-1; j_call: TRBJ1-2; clone_size: .; cdr3_nt: TGTGCCAGCAGTGACGCCAGCTATGGCTACACCTTC; cdr3_aa: CASSDASYGYTF
d_call: .; v_call: TRBV7-9; j_call: TRBJ1-3; clone_size: .; cdr3_nt: TGTGCCAGCAGGGTGTCTCTGGACGGAAGCTCTGGAAACACCATATATTTT; cdr3_aa: CASRVSLDGSSGNTIYF
d_call: .; v_call: TRBV19; j_call: TRBJ2-5; clone_size: .; cdr3_nt: TGTGCCAGTAGTCCGGGTAGGAACAATGTGAAGACCCAGTACTTC; cdr3_aa: CASSPGRNNVKTQYF
d_call: TRBD2; v_call: TRBV4-3; j_call: TRBJ2-7; clone_size: .; cdr3_nt: TGCGCCAGCAGCCAAGATTGGGGGGTAGCGGGAGGGCCCTCCTACGAGCAGTACTTC; cdr3_aa: CASSQDWGVAGGPSYEQYF
d_call: TRBD2; v_call: TRBV6-6; j_call: TRBJ2-1; clone_size: .; cdr3_nt: TGTGCCAGCAGTTCCGCTAGCGGGGGCAATTGGAATGAGCAGTTCTTC; cdr3_aa: CASSSASGGNWNEQFF
d_call: .; v_call: TRBV5-8; j_call: TRBJ1-2; clone_size: .; cdr3_nt: TGTGCCAGCAGCTTGGGACCCGGGGGCTACACCTTC; cdr3_aa: CASSLGPGGYTF
d_call: .; v_call: TRBV27; j_call: TRBJ1-5; clone_size: .; cdr3_nt: TGTGCCAGCAGTTTGGGAGCGGCAGGGGAAGTTGGCAATCAGCCCCAGCATTTT; cdr3_aa: CASSLGAAGEVGNQPQHF
d_call: .; v_call: TRBV6-5; j_call: TRBJ2-6; clone_size: few; cdr3_nt: TGTGCCAGCAGTACGGACTCCTCTGGGGCCAACGTCCTGACTTTC; cdr3_aa: CASSTDSSGANVLTF
d_call: TRBD2; v_call: TRBV7-9; j_call: TRBJ2-1; clone_size: .; cdr3_nt: TGTGCCAGCAGCTTACCCGGGACTAGCCTCAATGAGCAGTTCTTC; cdr3_aa: CASSLPGTSLNEQFF
d_call: .; v_call: TRBV27; j_call: TRBJ2-1; clone_size: .; cdr3_nt: TGTGCCAGCAGTCAGTGGAGTAGGAGTAGTGAGCAGTTCTTC; cdr3_aa: CASSQWSRSSEQFF
d_call: TRBD2; v_call: TRBV19; j_call: TRBJ2-5; clone_size: .; cdr3_nt: TGTGCCAGTAGTCCCCCCGGGGGGGTAGGAGAGACCCAGTACTTC; cdr3_aa: CASSPPGGVGETQYF
d_call: TRBD1; v_call: TRBV5-4; j_call: TRBJ1-2; clone_size: once; cdr3_nt: TGTGCCAGCAGCTTCGAAAGGGACAGCGGCTACACCTTC; cdr3_aa: CASSFERDSGYTF
d_call: .; v_call: TRBV7-3; j_call: TRBJ1-1; clone_size: .; cdr3_nt: TGTGCCAGCAGCTTAATGGCAGACAGGGAAGCTTTCTTT; cdr3_aa: CASSLMADREAFF
d_call: .; v_call: TRBV6-1; j_call: TRBJ1-1; clone_size: few; cdr3_nt: TGTGCCAGCAGTGATACAGGGCTATACACTGAAGCTTTCTTT; cdr3_aa: CASSDTGLYTEAFF
d_call: .; v_call: TRBV6-1; j_call: TRBJ2-7; clone_size: once; cdr3_nt: TGTGCCAGCAGTGATCCGGTCTACGAGCAGTACTTC; cdr3_aa: CASSDPVYEQYF
d_call: TRBD2; v_call: TRBV7-2; j_call: TRBJ2-7; clone_size: .; cdr3_nt: TGTGCCAGCAGCTTAGCGCGACTAGCGGGATTAGTCGAGCAGTACTTC; cdr3_aa: CASSLARLAGLVEQYF
d_call: .; v_call: TRBV11-2; j_call: TRBJ1-4; clone_size: once; cdr3_nt: TGTGCCAGCAGTGTCTCCCGGGGGAAACTGTTTTTT; cdr3_aa: CASSVSRGKLFF
d_call: TRBD1; v_call: TRBV11-2; j_call: TRBJ1-2; clone_size: .; cdr3_nt: TGTGCCAGCAGCTTTCTGCGGGACAGGGACGGCTACACCTTC; cdr3_aa: CASSFLRDRDGYTF
d_call: .; v_call: TRBV18; j_call: TRBJ2-7; clone_size: .; cdr3_nt: TGTGCCAGCTCACCTTCCGGGACACCCTACGAGCAGTACTTC; cdr3_aa: CASSPSGTPYEQYF